These 18 T cell receptor beta chains were all obtained from the same sample, sequenced in a study of regulatory and conventional T cells in RAG deficiency. Repertoires were generated with immunoSEQ multiplex PCR, while TCRdb's copy carries only in-frame clones and drops some. The sample holds around 29,000 clones, roughly 96% seen once. Conventional CD4+ T cells were sorted from blood as CD25-low CD127-high cells. These data were likewise used in another study, on regulatory T cells. That paper adds: Primers: 52 TRBV forward and 13 TRBJ reverse.

Sequenced sample: CD25- CD4+ T cells sorted from blood. Source of these receptors: a human donor in good health.

The V call is TRBV19, the J call TRBJ1-5, with D perhaps TRBD1 (6 bases). Germline lookup yields CDR1 LNHDA and CDR2 SQIVND (reference sequence). V was shortened by 4 bases and J by 1 base, with 8 bases between the two germline ends. This CDR3 is built from 14 residues. Here the CDR3 DNA reads TGTGCCAGTAGTAGCAGGGGAAGCAATCAGCCCCAGCATTTT. Translated: CASSSRGSNQPQHF.

This clone was seen a single time. This chain links TRBV18 with TRBJ1-1, with D maybe TRBD1 (5 bases). V dropped 2 bases and J dropped 2 bases, with 15 bases sitting between them. The CDR3 contains 16 residues. Germline V gene sequence: CDR1 KGHSH, CDR2 LQKENI. The DNA of the CDR3 is TGTGCCAGCTCACCAACCACAGGTCAAGTCAACACTGAAGCTTTCTTT. Its translation is CASSPTTGQVNTEAFF.

The chain combines TRBV20-1 with TRBJ2-5; a weak D match, TRBD1 (5 bases). This CDR3 is 11 amino acids long. Germline values: CDR1 DFQATT, CDR2 SNEGSKA (reference sequence). Trimming pared 6 bases from V and 3 bases from J, leaving 8 bases between. The CDR3 sequence: CSALTEETQYF. CDR3 DNA: TGCAGTGCCCTGACAGAAGAGACCCAGTACTTC.

The chain uses TRBV9 and TRBJ2-7; 9 bases are shared with TRBD2. CDR1 is SGDLS, CDR2 YYNGEE, per germline. V lost 1 base, J lost 6 bases, and 11 bases stayed unmatched. This CDR3 region has 16 residues. CDR3 nucleotides: TGTGCCAGCAGCGTAACTGCGGGGGGGCGGTCCCGCGAGCAGTACTTC. It translates to CASSVTAGGRSREQYF.

This chain joins TRBV7-9 and TRBJ2-7, with D tentatively TRBD2 (5 bases). The CDR3 has 13 amino acids. The germline gives CDR1 SEHNR, CDR2 FQNEAQ (reference sequence). Trimming shortened V by 3 bases and J by 6 bases, and 12 bases separated the two germline ends. The CDR3 here is CASSFSSAGEQYF. CDR3 bases: TGTGCCAGCAGCTTTTCTAGTGCGGGCGAGCAGTACTTC. Supplemented by reference TRBV7-9 and TRBJ2-7, the full variable domain reads DTGVSQNPRHKITKRGQNVTFRCDPISEHNRLYWYRQTLGQGPEFLTYFQNEAQLEKSRLLSDRFSAERPKGSFSTLEIQRTEQGDSAMYLCASSFSSAGEQYFGPGTRLTVT.

The chain recombines TRBV19 with TRBJ1-1; D is possibly TRBD1 (6 bases). V lost 6 bases, J lost 0 bases, and 14 bases lay in between. The CDR3 has 15 amino acids. From germline, CDR1 is LNHDA and CDR2 SQIVND (reference sequence). CDR3 coding DNA: TGTGCCAGTAGGGGGGGAGGGACAATGAACACTGAAGCTTTCTTT. Translation gives CASRGGGTMNTEAFF.

This chain links TRBV27 with TRBJ1-2, with a tentative D call TRBD1 (5 bases). The CDR3 covers 16 residues. Trimming took off 0 bases at V and 4 bases at J, with 15 bases between the two ends. Germline V gene data show CDR1 as MNHEY and CDR2 as SMNVEV (reference sequence). The CDR3: CASSLSGRSGGYGYTF. Written as DNA, the CDR3 is TGTGCCAGCAGTTTATCCGGCAGGAGCGGGGGCTATGGCTACACCTTC.

V is TRBV6-1 and J is TRBJ2-7; 8 nucleotides align to TRBD1. V gave up 6 bases and J gave up 5 bases; unmatched junction bases: 9. The CDR3 is 14 residues long. Germline V gives CDR1 MNHNS, CDR2 SASEGT. Here the CDR3 reads CASRDREFLNEQYF. The CDR3 DNA follows: TGTGCCAGCAGGGACAGGGAGTTTCTAAACGAGCAGTACTTC.

On this clone: Mismatch with germline at one junction end may stem from a read error. Other DNA sequences from this sample encode an identical CDR3 as well. The chain carries TRBV27 and TRBJ2-7; 8 bases fit TRBD2. This CDR3 has 15 amino acids. Germline lookup yields CDR1 MNHEY and CDR2 SMNVEV (reference sequence). CDR3 nucleotides: TGTGCCAGCAATTTAACTAGCGGCAGCTCCTACGAGCAGTACTTC. It translates to CASNLTSGSSYEQYF.

The CDR3 bases are TGTGCCTGGATCCCCAAGACTCCGTACAATGAGCAGTTCTTC. Its protein product is CAWIPKTPYNEQFF. V is TRBV30 and J is TRBJ2-1; D remains ambiguous. Germline V CDR1 and CDR2: GTSNPN, SVGIG (reference sequence). Trimming took off 4 bases at V and 4 bases at J, with 14 bases between the two ends. The CDR3 is made up of 14 amino acids.

This sequence joins TRBV7-2 and TRBJ2-5; D gene uncertain. Germline-derived CDR1 and CDR2 are SGHTA and FQGNSA. Trimming took 1 base from V and 3 from J, leaving 6 bases between them. This CDR3 is 13 amino acids long. CDR3 nucleotide sequence: TGTGCCAGCAGCTTAGTACGGGAAGAGACCCAGTACTTC. Protein sequence: CASSLVREETQYF.

This chain uses TRBV7-2 with TRBJ1-4; the match to TRBD1 covers 8 bases. The germline CDR1 and CDR2 sequences are SGHTA and FQGNSA. V was clipped by 5 bases and J by 2 bases; unmatched bases: 7. This CDR3 comprises 16 residues. In DNA form, the CDR3 reads TGTGCCAGCAGCCCCACCAGACAGGGGACTAATGAAAAACTGTTTTTT. It encodes CASSPTRQGTNEKLFF.

This chain links TRBV5-6 with TRBJ1-6, with unresolved D. Germline CDR1 is SGHDT and CDR2 is YYEEEE. This CDR3 comprises 16 residues. The V end was cut by 5 bases, the J end by 8 bases, with 20 bases between. As DNA, the CDR3 is TGTGCCAGCAGGTACAGAAATCGGCAGGTTGATTCACCCCTCCACTTT. It specifies CASRYRNRQVDSPLHF. The whole variable domain, filled in from reference TRBV5-6 and TRBJ1-6, reads DAGVTQSPTHLIKTRGQQVTLRCSPKSGHDTVSWYQQALGQGPQFIFQYYEEEERQRGNFPDRFSGHQFPNYSSELNVNALLLGDSALYLCASRYRNRQVDSPLHFGNGTRLTVT.

V is TRBV29-1 and J is TRBJ2-4; possibly TRBD2 for D (7 bases). In germline, CDR1 is SQVTM, CDR2 ANQGSEA. V lost 1 base, J lost 3 bases, and 13 bases lay in between. There are 15 residues in the CDR3. Here the CDR3 reads CSVEGRGGVKNIQYF. In DNA, the CDR3 is TGCAGCGTTGAAGGGAGGGGGGGCGTCAAAAACATTCAGTACTTC.

The J gene is TRBJ2-7, the V gene TRBV5-5, with 8 bases matching TRBD1. The CDR3 loop spans 16 amino acids. From germline, CDR1 is SGHKS and CDR2 YYEKEE (reference sequence). With V trimmed by 1 base and J by 9 bases, 15 bases remained unmatched. CDR3 residues: CASSLSISGGGGWQYF. CDR3 nucleotides: TGTGCCAGCAGCTTGTCTATTTCAGGGGGCGGAGGCTGGCAGTACTTC.

The rearrangement joins TRBV5-1 to TRBJ2-2; D not resolved. V was trimmed by 0 bases and J by 4 bases, leaving 13 bases between them. The CDR3 runs 16 residues. Germline V gene lookup returns CDR1 SGHRS and CDR2 YFSETQ. This chain's CDR3 is CASSLAGYAPTGELFF. CDR3 sequence (DNA): TGCGCCAGCAGCTTGGCAGGCTATGCACCCACCGGGGAGCTGTTTTTT.

V gene TRBV9 combines with J gene TRBJ1-1, with D unresolved. The V gene's germline CDR1 is SGDLS and CDR2 YYNGEE. V was clipped by 1 base and J by 0 bases, with 7 bases between them. The CDR3 has 14 residues. The CDR3 bases are TGTGCCAGCAGCGTAATAAGCATGAACACTGAAGCTTTCTTT. Its translation: CASSVISMNTEAFF.

A single count supports this clone. V usage is TRBV7-9 and J usage is TRBJ2-1, with a possible D match to TRBD1 (6 bases). CDR1 SEHNR and CDR2 FQNEAQ come from the germline V gene (reference sequence). V was shortened by 1 base and J by 9 bases, with 16 bases between the two germline ends. The CDR3 contains 15 residues. This CDR3 reads CASSLVGVGAAEQFF. The CDR3 nucleotides are TGTGCCAGCAGCTTAGTCGGTGTGGGGGCGGCTGAGCAGTTCTTC.